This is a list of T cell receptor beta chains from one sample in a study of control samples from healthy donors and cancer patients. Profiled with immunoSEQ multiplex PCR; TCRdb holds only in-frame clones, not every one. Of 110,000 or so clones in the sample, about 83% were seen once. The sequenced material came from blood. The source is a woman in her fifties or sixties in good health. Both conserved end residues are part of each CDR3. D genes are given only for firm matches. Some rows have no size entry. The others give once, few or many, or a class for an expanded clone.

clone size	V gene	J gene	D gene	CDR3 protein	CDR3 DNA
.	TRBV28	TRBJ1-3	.	CASSFRSLRGNTIYF	TGTGCCAGCAGTTTCCGGTCCCTAAGAGGAAACACCATATATTTT
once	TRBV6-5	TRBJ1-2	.	CASSYPGTGGYTF	TGTGCCAGCAGTTACCCCGGAACTGGTGGCTACACCTTC
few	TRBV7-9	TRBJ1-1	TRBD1	CASSLGDRGGEAFF	TGTGCCAGCAGCTTAGGGGACAGGGGCGGGGAAGCTTTCTTT
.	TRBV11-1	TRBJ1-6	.	CASSTRAATNSPLHF	TGTGCCAGCTCCACCCGGGCAGCCACCAATTCACCCCTCCACTTT
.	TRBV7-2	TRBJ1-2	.	CASSPRGLNYGYTF	TGTGCCAGCAGCCCAAGGGGTCTAAACTATGGCTACACCTTC
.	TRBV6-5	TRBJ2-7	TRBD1	CASRDRANEQYF	TGTGCCAGCAGGGACAGGGCCAACGAGCAGTACTTC
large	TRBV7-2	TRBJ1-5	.	CASSLTGGEPQHF	TGTGCCAGCAGCCTCACGGGGGGGGAGCCCCAGCATTTT